What follows are 4 T cell receptor beta chains derived from one specimen sequenced in a study of Ad26.COV2.S vaccination and SARS-CoV-2 variants. Profiling relied on immunoSEQ multiplex PCR, and the TCRdb table lists in-frame clones only, not all of them. The data show roughly 700,000 clones, roughly 90% seen once. Treatment given: some 20 received Ad26.COV2.S at low or high dose, single or two shots; roughly five received placebo; per-sample allocation not given. The samples were gathered on day 63 after the first injection of vaccine or placebo. This specimen consisted of peripheral blood, obtained in a trial of Ad26.COV2.S vaccine versus placebo. The receptors originated from a person aged 18-60 years who received the Ad26.COV2.S COVID-19 vaccine or a placebo.

The CDR3 reads CAWSPPLRVSRHEQYF. As DNA, the CDR3 is TGTGCCTGGAGTCCCCCCCTCCGGGTATCTCGCCACGAGCAGTACTTC. J is TRBJ2-7 and V is TRBV30, with no clear D. Germline V CDR1 and CDR2: GTSNPN, SVGIG (reference sequence). The CDR3 is 16 residues long. V lost 2 bases, J lost 5 bases, and 22 bases lay in between.

The chain is built from TRBV5-1 and TRBJ2-6; D not resolved. The CDR3 consists of 17 residues. From germline, CDR1 is SGHRS and CDR2 YFSETQ. Trimming removed 4 bases at V and 4 bases at J, with 18 bases between. DNA of the CDR3: TGCGCCAGCAGCGGTAACCGACTGACGAGAGGGGCCAACGTCCTGACTTTC. Its translation is CASSGNRLTRGANVLTF.

The CDR3 DNA follows: TGTGCCAGCAGCCCGACAGGAAACTCCTACGAGCAGTACTTC. This encodes CASSPTGNSYEQYF. V and J are TRBV6-2 or TRBV6-3 and TRBJ2-7; weak D call: TRBD1 (6 bases). V was clipped by 6 bases and J by 0 bases, with 12 bases between them. From germline, CDR1 is MNHEY and CDR2 SVGEGT. The CDR3 consists of 14 residues.

The chain employs TRBV7-2 and TRBJ2-3, with D hard to call. Looked up from germline, CDR1 is SGHTA and CDR2 is FQGNSA. Trimming took 2 bases from V and 0 from J, leaving 9 bases between them. The CDR3 extends over 15 amino acids. The CDR3 loop reads CASSLSLTSTDTQYF. The DNA for the CDR3 is TGTGCCAGCAGCTTATCCCTGACTAGCACAGATACGCAGTATTTT.